These T cell receptor beta chains were read from a single sample in a study of cytomegalovirus exposure and HLA in healthy donors. The data were produced by immunoSEQ multiplex PCR, yet TCRdb's version contains in-frame clones alone and is incomplete. The table lists fewer than 250,000 clones, 75% to 80% of them singletons, with 1.8% in the top ten. The specimen sequenced was PBMCs. These receptors were taken from a male donor in good health and CMV-seronegative. CDR3s include the opening cysteine and the closing phenylalanine or tryptophan. A D gene is named only where the DNA matches it firmly. Size is omitted from some rows. Given values are once, few, many or a class for expanded clones.

>TRBV7-2|-|TRBJ2-3|-
CASSEQGRADTQYF
TGTGCCAGCAGCGAACAGGGTAGGGCAGATACGCAGTATTTT
>TRBV5-1|many|TRBJ2-2|-
CASSLVLRTYRGTGELFF
TGCGCCAGCAGCTTGGTACTTCGGACTTATAGGGGGACCGGGGAGCTGTTTTTT
>TRBV27|-|TRBJ2-6|-
CASSQGSGANVLTF
TGTGCCAGCAGTCAGGGCTCTGGGGCCAACGTCCTGACTTTC
>TRBV19|-|TRBJ1-2|-
CASSTTTGGNYGYTF
TGTGCCAGTAGTACAACAACGGGGGGGAACTATGGCTACACCTTC
>TRBV28|-|TRBJ2-3|TRBD1
CASSLGYRDRDPDTQYF
TGTGCCAGCAGTTTAGGATACCGGGACAGGGACCCAGATACGCAGTATTTT
>TRBV28|-|TRBJ1-4|TRBD1
CASSGDRYNEKLFF
TGTGCCAGCAGCGGGGACAGGTACAATGAAAAACTGTTTTTT
>TRBV7-2|-|TRBJ2-7|TRBD1
CASSARDRGYEQYF
TGTGCCAGCAGCGCCCGGGACAGGGGTTACGAGCAGTACTTC
>TRBV30|-|TRBJ2-1|TRBD2
CAWRGTSGVYNEQFF
TGTGCCTGGAGAGGGACTAGCGGGGTTTACAATGAGCAGTTCTTC
>TRBV7-2|few|TRBJ1-6|-
CASSLGLRSPLHF
TGTGCCAGCAGCTTAGGTCTACGTTCACCCCTCCACTTT
>TRBV2|-|TRBJ2-7|TRBD1
CASSDRGRDEQYF
TGTGCCAGCAGTGACAGGGGGCGTGACGAGCAGTACTTC
>TRBV9|-|TRBJ2-1|-
CASTAEGVKREQFF
TGTGCCAGCACCGCAGAGGGGGTGAAGCGGGAGCAGTTCTTC
>TRBV27|once|TRBJ2-1|TRBD1
CASSPQGAHEQFF
TGTGCCAGCAGCCCACAGGGGGCGCATGAGCAGTTCTTC
>TRBV27|-|TRBJ2-7|-
CASSLMRGPAYEQYF
TGTGCCAGCAGTTTAATGAGAGGGCCGGCCTACGAGCAGTACTTC
>TRBV28|-|TRBJ2-1|-
CASRGRGKGEQFF
TGTGCCAGCAGGGGCAGGGGTAAAGGTGAGCAGTTCTTC
>TRBV28|-|TRBJ2-5|-
CASSLTLYRVETQYF
TGTGCCAGCAGTTTAACGTTGTACCGAGTGGAGACCCAGTACTTC
>TRBV11-2|-|TRBJ1-1|-
CASSLYRTMNTEAFF
TGTGCCAGCAGCTTGTACAGGACCATGAACACTGAAGCTTTCTTT
>TRBV14|-|TRBJ2-7|-
CASSQAVLTFYEQYF
TGTGCCAGCAGCCAAGCGGTCCTCACTTTTTACGAGCAGTACTTC
>TRBV6-1|-|TRBJ1-1|TRBD1
CASSAPGQGLNTEAFF
TGTGCCAGCAGTGCCCCGGGACAGGGACTGAACACTGAAGCTTTCTTT
>TRBV5-1|-|TRBJ2-3|TRBD2
CASSSSGSSDTQYF
TGCGCCAGCAGCAGTAGCGGGAGTTCAGATACGCAGTATTTT
>TRBV19|-|TRBJ1-4|TRBD1
CASSKDREGTNEKLFF
TGTGCCAGTAGTAAGGACAGGGAAGGAACTAATGAAAAACTGTTTTTT
>TRBV27|-|TRBJ2-3|TRBD2
CASSLLLAGGPTDTQYF
TGTGCCAGCAGTTTACTCCTAGCGGGGGGGCCAACAGATACGCAGTATTTT
>TRBV19|-|TRBJ2-3|TRBD2
CASSLLAGGNTDTQYF
TGTGCCAGTAGTCTCCTAGCGGGGGGGAACACAGATACGCAGTATTTT
>TRBV6-5|-|TRBJ1-1|TRBD1
CASRPGGPKPIEAFF
TGTGCCAGCAGACCAGGGGGCCCAAAACCCATTGAAGCTTTCTTT
>TRBV5-1|-|TRBJ2-1|-
CASSLMASMGLMSHEQFF
TGCGCCAGCAGCTTAATGGCTAGCATGGGGTTGATGAGCCATGAGCAGTTCTTC
>TRBV25-1|-|TRBJ1-6|TRBD1
CASSESKGANSPLHF
TGTGCCAGCAGTGAATCGAAGGGGGCGAATTCACCCCTCCACTTT
>TRBV5-8|-|TRBJ2-7|-
CASSLGRGWADSYEQYF
TGTGCCAGCAGCTTGGGGCGGGGCTGGGCAGACTCCTACGAGCAGTACTTC
>TRBV5-4|-|TRBJ1-2|TRBD1
CASSETGLRNYGYTF
TGTGCCAGCAGCGAGACAGGGTTGCGGAACTATGGCTACACCTTC
>TRBV7-2|-|TRBJ1-5|TRBD1
CASSYSYRDRNQPQHF
TGTGCCAGCAGCTACAGCTACCGGGACAGAAATCAGCCCCAGCATTTT
>TRBV19|-|TRBJ2-1|-
CASRQPSSYNEQFF
TGTGCCAGTCGACAGCCTAGCTCCTACAATGAGCAGTTCTTC
>TRBV5-4|-|TRBJ2-7|-
CASSLKGIYEQYF
TGTGCCAGCAGCTTGAAGGGGATCTACGAGCAGTACTTC
>TRBV2|-|TRBJ2-5|-
CASSESGEETQYF
TGTGCCAGCAGTGAATCGGGGGAAGAGACCCAGTACTTC
>TRBV10-3|-|TRBJ1-5|-
CAISDPGGGGEPQHF
TGTGCCATCAGTGACCCCGGGGGGGGCGGGGAGCCCCAGCATTTT
>TRBV30|-|TRBJ1-6|TRBD1
CAWDTDRVNSPLHF
TGTGCCTGGGATACGGACAGGGTGAATTCACCCCTCCACTTT
>TRBV4-3|-|TRBJ2-2|TRBD2
CASSPNQGGGYTGELFF
TGCGCCAGCAGCCCGAACCAAGGCGGGGGGTACACCGGGGAGCTGTTTTTT
>TRBV7-2|-|TRBJ2-1|-
CASLQGGGAYNEQFF
TGTGCCAGCCTACAAGGGGGAGGGGCCTACAATGAGCAGTTCTTC
>TRBV28|-|TRBJ2-7|-
CASKGRLSRPPYEQYF
TGTGCCAGCAAAGGTCGGCTCAGCAGGCCCCCCTACGAGCAGTACTTC